These 25 T cell receptor beta chains share one sample of origin, sequenced in a study of blood T cell repertoires in COVID-19. Generated by immunoSEQ multiplex PCR, the TCRdb table keeps only in-frame clones and is missing some. Here the sample spans about 200,000 clones, about 90% being singletons. Sequences were obtained from peripheral blood. These receptors came from a man in his forties with active or convalescent COVID-19.

This clone occurred once. V usage is TRBV24-1 and J usage is TRBJ1-1; D is possibly TRBD1 (6 bases). This CDR3 comprises 14 residues. From germline, CDR1 is KGHDR and CDR2 SFDVKD. With 9 bases removed from V and 3 bases from J, the gap between germline ends came to 16 bases. CDR3 bases: TGTGCCACCCGGGGGGGGGCACAGGACACTGAAGCTTTCTTT. Amino acid sequence: CATRGGAQDTEAFF.

This chain connects TRBV6-5 to TRBJ1-1, with TRBD1 matching 7 bases. The CDR3 has 16 amino acids. The germline CDR1 and CDR2 sequences are MNHEY and SVGAGI. V lost 4 bases and J lost 1; bases outside the gene matches: 9. CDR3 bases: TGTGCCAGCAGTTCGCGACAGGGAAAGTGGAACACTGAAGCTTTCTTT. This gives the protein CASSSRQGKWNTEAFF.

The chain carries TRBV30 and TRBJ2-1; perhaps TRBD1 as D (6 bases). CDR3 length equals 13 residues. V dropped 4 bases and J dropped 7 bases, with 14 bases sitting between them. Germline loops: CDR1 GTSNPN, CDR2 SVGIG (reference sequence). This chain's CDR3 is CAWNYGGRNEQFF. The CDR3 nucleotides read TGTGCCTGGAATTATGGGGGCAGGAATGAGCAGTTCTTC.

The J gene is TRBJ2-5, the V gene TRBV2, with TRBD2 matching 9 bases. V lost 5 bases to trimming and J lost 5 bases; unmatched junction nucleotides: 6. This CDR3 contains 14 residues. CDR1 is SNHLY and CDR2 is FYNNEI in the germline V gene. The CDR3 is CASSNGLAMETQYF. CDR3 DNA sequence: TGTGCCAGCAGTAACGGACTAGCGATGGAGACCCAGTACTTC.

The rearrangement links TRBV28 to TRBJ1-2; perhaps TRBD1 as D (5 bases). Between the trimmed V and J ends, which lost 1 base and 4 bases, there was a span of 10 bases. The CDR3 is 14 residues long. Germline CDR1 MDHEN, CDR2 SYDVKM. The DNA for the CDR3 is TGTGCCAGCAGTTTATACCAGGGTACCTATGGCTACACCTTC. Its translation is CASSLYQGTYGYTF.

The chain has TRBV11-2 and TRBJ2-2; D gene ambiguous. V lost 5 bases, J lost 2 bases, and 6 bases lay in between. Germline V gene sequence: CDR1 SGHAT, CDR2 FQNNGV. The CDR3 spans 13 residues. CDR3 region: CASSATNTGELFF. The CDR3 coding sequence is TGTGCCAGCAGCGCCACAAACACCGGGGAGCTGTTTTTT.

The chain combines TRBV24-1 with TRBJ2-1, with D possibly TRBD1 on 6 matching bases. The germline CDR1 and CDR2 sequences are KGHDR and SFDVKD. This CDR3 is 16 amino acids long. Trimming removed 3 bases at V and 0 bases at J, with 11 bases between. The CDR3 protein is CATSDPGANSYNEQFF. The DNA of the CDR3 is TGTGCCACCAGTGATCCAGGGGCCAACTCCTACAATGAGCAGTTCTTC.

The chain is built from TRBV14 and TRBJ1-1; TRBD1 aligns across 12 bases. Germline V gene data show CDR1 as SGHDN and CDR2 as FVKESK. With V trimmed by 3 bases and J by 4 bases, 6 bases remained unmatched. This CDR3 has 16 amino acids. The DNA for the CDR3 is TGTGCCAGCAGCCAGGGACAGGGGGCGTGGAGCACTGAAGCTTTCTTT. Its translation is CASSQGQGAWSTEAFF.

This clone came up a few times. The rearrangement links TRBV19 to TRBJ2-1; TRBD2 aligns across 13 bases. The CDR3 totals 17 residues. Germline CDR1 is LNHDA and CDR2 is SQIVND (reference sequence). V lost 4 bases to trimming and J lost 7 bases; unmatched junction nucleotides: 10. Written as DNA, the CDR3 is TGTGCCAGTAGTACCCGACTAGCGGGAGGTCTGTCAAATGAGCAGTTCTTC. This translates into CASSTRLAGGLSNEQFF.

This chain connects TRBV11-2 to TRBJ2-1, with 14 bases matching TRBD2. The CDR3 is 16 residues long. V lost 5 bases and J lost 10; bases outside the gene matches: 10. CDR1 and CDR2 (germline): SGHAT, FQNNGV. The CDR3 bases are TGTGCCAGCAGCCCGGGACTAGCGGGAGCCGGGCGGGAGCAGTTCTTC. It translates to CASSPGLAGAGREQFF.

The chain recombines TRBV28 with TRBJ1-1; 7 nucleotides line up with TRBD1. The germline CDR1 and CDR2 sequences are MDHEN and SYDVKM. Unmatched junction bases numbered 15, after V lost 6 bases and J lost 5 bases. The CDR3 contains 16 residues. In DNA form, the CDR3 reads TGTGCCAGCAGCCCGACAGGGAAAGGAAGAAGGACTGAAGCTTTCTTT. This encodes CASSPTGKGRRTEAFF.

The rearrangement joins TRBV18 to TRBJ1-5; TRBD1 might be the D (6 bases). Germline V gene data show CDR1 as KGHSH and CDR2 as LQKENI. This CDR3 is built from 13 residues. Trimming left V 2 bases short and J 10 bases short, with 12 bases between. In DNA, the CDR3 is TGTGCCAGCTCACCATGGGGGCGGGCACCCCAGCATTTT. Amino acids: CASSPWGRAPQHF.

V usage is TRBV4-1 and J usage is TRBJ2-7; maybe TRBD2 (5 bases). Germline V gene data show CDR1 as MGHRA and CDR2 as YSYEKL. The CDR3 spans 16 residues. Trimming removed 4 bases at V and 0 bases at J, with 16 bases between. CDR3 DNA sequence: TGCGCCAGCAGCCCTGACACAGCGGATAGCTCCTACGAGCAGTACTTC. Residues: CASSPDTADSSYEQYF.

The CDR3: CATSRLYQGTSPNEKLFF. CDR3 nucleotides: TGTGCCACCAGCCGGCTGTACCAGGGGACATCGCCTAATGAAAAACTGTTTTTT. This chain links TRBV15 with TRBJ1-4; D perhaps matches TRBD1 (6 bases). CDR1 and CDR2 from the germline V gene are LNHNV and YYDKDF (reference sequence). Trimming cost V 5 bases and J 3 bases, with 22 bases left between them. The CDR3 runs to 18 residues.

V gene TRBV5-1 combines with J gene TRBJ2-7, with D perhaps TRBD2 (6 bases). The V and J ends lost 0 bases and 3 bases respectively, with 7 bases between them. The CDR3 is made up of 13 amino acids. CDR1 is SGHRS and CDR2 is YFSETQ in the germline V gene. The CDR3 region is CASSLAGVYEQYF. The CDR3 region has the DNA TGCGCCAGCAGCTTGGCGGGAGTCTACGAGCAGTACTTC. Full variable domain (outside the CDR3, taken from reference TRBV5-1 and TRBJ2-7): KAGVTQTPRYLIKTRGQQVTLSCSPISGHRSVSWYQQTPGQGLQFLFEYFSETQRNKGNFPGRFSGRQFSNSRSEMNVSTLELGDSALYLCASSLAGVYEQYFGPGTRLTVT.

Details on this clone: The germline gene is not matched at one end of the junction; a read error may be the cause. This chain uses TRBV7-9 with TRBJ2-2, with 9 nucleotides matching TRBD2. This CDR3 contains 16 residues. The V gene's germline CDR1 is SEHNR and CDR2 FQNEAQ (reference sequence). CDR3 residues: CASSIAERGDTGELFF. The CDR3 DNA reads TGTGCCAGCAGCATAGCCGAGCGGGGGGACACCGGGGAGCTGTTTTTT.

The chain joins TRBV3-1 (or the pseudogene TRBV3-2) to TRBJ2-3; D is unresolved. In germline, CDR1 is LGHDT, CDR2 YNNKEL (reference sequence). The V end lost 0 bases, the J end lost 2 bases, and 12 bases lay between the germline ends. CDR3 length equals 16 residues. CDR3 amino acids: CASSQDSPRLTDTQYF. The CDR3 DNA reads as TGTGCCAGCAGCCAAGACTCGCCAAGACTCACAGATACGCAGTATTTT.

J is TRBJ2-7 and V is TRBV6-2 or TRBV6-3; perhaps TRBD2 as D (5 bases). Germline-derived CDR1 and CDR2 are MNHEY and SVGEGT. The CDR3 is made up of 15 amino acids. V dropped 0 bases and J dropped 6 bases, with 15 bases sitting between them. The CDR3 loop is CASSYSRGILLEQYF. CDR3 DNA sequence: TGTGCCAGCAGTTACTCGAGAGGGATCCTACTCGAGCAGTACTTC.

The rearrangement joins TRBV24-1 to TRBJ1-2; D perhaps matches TRBD1 (5 bases). With 4 bases removed from V and 5 bases from J, the gap between germline ends came to 7 bases. The CDR3 has 12 residues. The V gene's germline CDR1 is KGHDR and CDR2 SFDVKD. CDR3 protein: CATSDPGYGYTF. CDR3 coding DNA: TGTGCCACCAGTGACCCAGGGTATGGCTACACCTTC.

The chain carries TRBV5-1 and TRBJ2-3; 13 bases map to TRBD2. The CDR3 has 17 amino acids. The V gene end was trimmed by 1 base and the J gene end by 2 bases; junction bases not matched to a gene: 4. Germline values: CDR1 SGHRS, CDR2 YFSETQ. The CDR3 protein is CASSLKLAGGFTDTQYF. CDR3 nucleotides: TGCGCCAGCAGCTTGAAACTAGCGGGGGGGTTCACAGATACGCAGTATTTT.

This clone was recorded only once. The chain carries TRBV15 and TRBJ2-7; 7 bases agree with TRBD1. The CDR3 is 14 residues long. V trimming: 1 base; J trimming: 4 bases; junction bases outside the gene matches: 4. Germline CDR1 and CDR2: LNHNV and YYDKDF (reference sequence). The CDR3 coding sequence is TGTGCCACCAGCAGAGGAGGCAGGGGGTACGAGCAGTACTTC. Its translation is CATSRGGRGYEQYF. Based on the CDR3 plus reference TRBV15 and TRBJ2-7, the full variable domain is DAMVIQNPRYQVTQFGKPVTLSCSQTLNHNVMYWYQQKSSQAPKLLFHYYDKDFNNEADTPDNFQSRRPNTSFCFLDIRSPGLGDTAMYLCATSRGGRGYEQYFGPGTRLTVT.

The J gene is TRBJ1-1, the V gene TRBV9; possibly TRBD1 for D (6 bases). The CDR3 is made up of 15 amino acids. Germline CDR1 is SGDLS and CDR2 is YYNGEE. The V end lost 4 bases, the J end lost 1 base, and 14 bases lay between the germline ends. CDR3 coding DNA: TGTGCCAGCAGCAAGATGGGGGCGGGGAACACTGAAGCTTTCTTT. It codes for CASSKMGAGNTEAFF.

J is TRBJ1-1 and V is TRBV2; D is unresolved. Trimming stripped 8 bases from V and 3 bases from J, with 7 bases between. This CDR3 contains 11 residues. The V gene's germline CDR1 is SNHLY and CDR2 FYNNEI. The CDR3 nucleotides are TGTGCCAGCTCTTATCACACTGAAGCTTTCTTT. Protein sequence: CASSYHTEAFF.

This clone has only a few counts. V usage is TRBV18 and J usage is TRBJ2-7; 9 bases agree with TRBD1. The germline V gene has CDR1 KGHSH and CDR2 LQKENI. V gave up 3 bases and J gave up 4 bases; unmatched junction bases: 4. CDR3 length equals 14 residues. The DNA of the CDR3 is TGTGCCAGCTCACCTGACAGGGGGTTTTACGAGCAGTACTTC. It translates to CASSPDRGFYEQYF.

The rearrangement joins TRBV7-8 to TRBJ2-2; D gene uncertain. V lost 3 bases and J 0 bases, leaving 5 bases between the germline ends. The CDR3 contains 14 residues. CDR1 is SGHVS, CDR2 FQNEAQ, per germline. Here the CDR3 reads CASSLRTNTGELFF. The CDR3 bases are TGTGCCAGCAGCTTGAGGACGAACACCGGGGAGCTGTTTTTT.